The text below deals with one T cell receptor beta chain. Profiling relied on immunoSEQ multiplex PCR, and the TCRdb table lists in-frame clones only, not all of them. The sample has approximately 100,000 clones, approximately 88% seen once; the top ten hold about 18%. The data derive from a study of identifying expanded T cells in peripheral blood. The length of the CDR3 is 15 residues. Deletions cut 0 bases from V and 0 bases from J, with 9 bases between. Germline V gives CDR1 SGHTA, CDR2 FQGNSA. The chain has TRBV7-2 and TRBJ2-7; no reliable D call. The receptor was derived from a person aged 18-69 years in good health. The source material was blood. CDR3 sequence (DNA): TGTGCCAGCAGCTTAGCTTCCGGAGTCTCCTACGAGCAGTACTTC. It codes for CASSLASGVSYEQYF.